The 6 T cell receptor beta chains given below trace back to one sample, sequenced in a study of radiation and T cells in renal cell carcinoma (TCRdb year 2020). The label giving this sample's time point can be read as: blood 2 weeks post-SBRT. The sample's treatment or condition, from its label and the paper: 15 Gy SBRT to primary tumor, nephrectomy 4 weeks later. Libraries were constructed by the immunoSEQ multiplex PCR assay. TCRdb holds this immuneACCESS table with in-frame rearrangements only. Some clones are missing; in checked studies, unresolved V genes explain under half, and the rest has no known cause. The sample yields about 150,000 clones; 87% were counted once. The ten largest clones take up around 13% of the sample. The material sequenced was blood, taken from a patient whose treatment included radiotherapy and nephrectomy. These receptor sequences come from a woman aged 45 to 65 with renal cell carcinoma.

The genes are TRBV18 and TRBJ1-2; 12 bases agree with TRBD1. After removal of 6 bases from V and 0 bases from J, the junction contained 11 bases not matched to a gene. Germline values: CDR1 KGHSH, CDR2 LQKENI. This CDR3 has 18 amino acids. The CDR3 bases are TGTGCCAGCTCTCCGAACCGGGACAGGGGGCGTCCTAACTATGGCTACACCTTC. Translated: CASSPNRDRGRPNYGYTF.

The V gene is TRBV19, the J gene TRBJ2-2, with D possibly matching TRBD1 (7 bases). CDR3 size: 15 residues. The germline CDR1 and CDR2 sequences are LNHDA and SQIVND (reference sequence). V was trimmed by 10 bases and J by 1 base, leaving 16 bases between them. The CDR3 protein is CAIRSQGGNTGELFF. CDR3 coding DNA: TGTGCCATCCGTTCGCAGGGGGGGAACACCGGGGAGCTGTTTTTT.

In its sample, this clone was seen once. This sequence joins TRBV7-9 and TRBJ2-5; 7 bases are shared with TRBD1. V lost 6 bases to trimming and J lost 0 bases; unmatched junction nucleotides: 10. CDR1 is SEHNR and CDR2 is FQNEAQ in the germline V gene (reference sequence). There are 16 residues in the CDR3. As DNA, the CDR3 is TGTGCCAGCAGTTCCCCAAAGACAGGGTACCAAGAGACCCAGTACTTC. It specifies CASSSPKTGYQETQYF.

The V gene is TRBV6-5, the J gene TRBJ2-3; either TRBD1 or TRBD2 may supply D (5 bases each). The germline V gene has CDR1 MNHEY and CDR2 SVGAGI. The V end was cut by 0 bases, the J end by 5 bases, with 6 bases between. The CDR3 loop spans 13 amino acids. The CDR3 nucleotides are TGTGCCAGCAGTTACTCGAGGGGAGATACGCAGTATTTT. Translated: CASSYSRGDTQYF.

DNA for the CDR3: TGTGCCAGCAGCTCACCGGGCCAGGCCTACGAGCAGTACTTC. This codes for CASSSPGQAYEQYF. V is TRBV7-9 and J is TRBJ2-7; D ambiguous. Trimming left V 4 bases short and J 2 bases short, with 12 bases between. This CDR3 is 14 amino acids long. In germline, CDR1 is SEHNR, CDR2 FQNEAQ (reference sequence).

This chain connects TRBV5-1 to TRBJ2-1; 9 bases are shared with TRBD2. The CDR3 is made up of 16 amino acids. Germline-derived CDR1 and CDR2 are SGHRS and YFSETQ. Germline trimming cut 0 bases from V and 2 bases from J; bases unmatched to any gene: 3. This CDR3 reads CASSLDSGGAYNEQFF. The CDR3 DNA is TGCGCCAGCAGCTTGGATAGCGGGGGTGCCTACAATGAGCAGTTCTTC.